This T cell receptor (beta chain) comes out of a study of cytomegalovirus exposure and HLA in healthy donors. PCR used 60 Vbeta primers and 13 Jbeta primers. TCRdb's table, derived via immunoSEQ multiplex PCR, lists solely in-frame clones and lacks some. The sample has about 190,000 clones; about 81% are singletons. Germline V gives CDR1 SGHTA, CDR2 FQGNSA. Trimming left V 2 bases short and J 4 bases short, with 8 bases between. The CDR3 contains 14 residues. This clone was seen once. Sequences were obtained from PBMCs. This sequence joins TRBV7-2 and TRBJ2-2; D perhaps matches TRBD2 (6 bases). The receptor was isolated from a man aged 25-40 years in good health and CMV-seropositive. The CDR3 DNA follows: TGTGCCAGCAGCTTACTGCGGGGCACCGGGGAGCTGTTTTTT. This sequence encodes CASSLLRGTGELFF.